The next 7 T cell receptor beta chains were all read from a single sample in a study of monozygotic twins with inflammatory bowel disease. TCRdb re-called the 5' RACE reads; every CDR3 protein appears as one record, without DNA. The clone table shows 300,000 to 400,000 distinct CDR3 sequences, with the ten largest holding around 2%. Sequenced material: blood. These receptors all come from a human donor with ulcerative colitis or Crohn's disease, or a healthy co-twin of an affected twin (not recorded which).

The chain carries TRBV27 and TRBJ2-7; no DNA is available, so the TRBD1 call from TCRdb remains unchecked. The CDR3 contains 14 residues. Germline V CDR1 and CDR2: MNHEY, SMNVEV (reference sequence). CDR3 in amino acids: CASSFRGQVGEQYF.

The chain is built from TRBV3-1 and TRBJ2-7; TCRdb selects TRBD2, and the lack of DNA leaves this call unchecked. The CDR3 is made up of 16 amino acids. Germline V gene data show CDR1 as LGHDT and CDR2 as YNNKEL (reference sequence). The CDR3 loop is CASSRAGLSSSYEQYF.

J is TRBJ2-2 and V is TRBV27; TCRdb proposes TRBD1, but this gene call is untestable without DNA. Germline values: CDR1 MNHEY, CDR2 SMNVEV (reference sequence). This CDR3 region has 19 residues. CDR3 loop: CASLSQGALIYPNTGELFF.

The CDR3 loop is CASSGTSFYGYTF. The V gene is TRBV19, the J gene TRBJ1-2; TCRdb outputs TRBD1, but without DNA this stays unchecked. CDR3 size: 13 residues. Germline V CDR1 and CDR2: LNHDA, SQIVND (reference sequence).

The rearrangement links TRBV5-4 to TRBJ2-3; the TRBD2 assignment by TCRdb is unverifiable without DNA. CDR1 is SGHNT, CDR2 YYREEE, per germline (reference sequence). This CDR3 spans 14 amino acids. The CDR3 region is CASSFLAGEDTQYF.

This chain links TRBV28 with TRBJ2-2. The CDR3 length is 13 residues. CDR1 MDHEN and CDR2 SYDVKM come from the germline V gene. CDR3 loop: CASDTTNTGELFF.

V usage is TRBV4-1 and J usage is TRBJ2-1. This CDR3 comprises 14 residues. Per germline, CDR1 MGHRA and CDR2 YSYEKL. CDR3 sequence: CASSQENDDNEQFF.